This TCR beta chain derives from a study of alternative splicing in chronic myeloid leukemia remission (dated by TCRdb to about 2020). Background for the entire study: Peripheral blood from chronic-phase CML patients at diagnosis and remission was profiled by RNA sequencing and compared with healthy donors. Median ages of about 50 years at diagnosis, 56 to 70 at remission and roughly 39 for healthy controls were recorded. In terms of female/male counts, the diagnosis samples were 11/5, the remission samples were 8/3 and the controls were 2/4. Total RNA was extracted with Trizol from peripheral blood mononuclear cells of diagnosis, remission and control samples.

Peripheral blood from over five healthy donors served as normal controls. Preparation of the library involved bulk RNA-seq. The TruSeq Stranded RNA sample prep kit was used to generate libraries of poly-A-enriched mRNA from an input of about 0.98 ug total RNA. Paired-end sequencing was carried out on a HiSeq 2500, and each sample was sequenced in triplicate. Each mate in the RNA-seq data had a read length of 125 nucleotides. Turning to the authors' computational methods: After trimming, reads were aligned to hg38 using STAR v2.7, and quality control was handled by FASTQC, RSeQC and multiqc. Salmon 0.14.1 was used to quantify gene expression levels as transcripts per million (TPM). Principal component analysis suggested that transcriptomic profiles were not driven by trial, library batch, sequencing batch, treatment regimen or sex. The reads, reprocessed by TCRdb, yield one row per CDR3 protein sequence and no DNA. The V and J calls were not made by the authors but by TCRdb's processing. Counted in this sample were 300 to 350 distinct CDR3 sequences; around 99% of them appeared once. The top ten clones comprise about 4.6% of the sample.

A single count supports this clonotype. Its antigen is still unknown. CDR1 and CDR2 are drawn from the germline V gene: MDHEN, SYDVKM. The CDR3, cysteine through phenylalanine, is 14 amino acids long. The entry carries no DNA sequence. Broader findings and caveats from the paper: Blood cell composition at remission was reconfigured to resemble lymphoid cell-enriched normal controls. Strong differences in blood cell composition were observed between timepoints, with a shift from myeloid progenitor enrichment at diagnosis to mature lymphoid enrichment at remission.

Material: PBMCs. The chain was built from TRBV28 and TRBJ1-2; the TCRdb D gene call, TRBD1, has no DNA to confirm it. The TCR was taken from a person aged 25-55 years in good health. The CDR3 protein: CASSPRQGFYGYTF.